The 2 T cell receptor beta chains below all came from one sample that was sequenced in a study of radiotherapy plus CTLA-4 blockade in lung cancer. Sequencing was performed with immunoSEQ multiplex PCR; in TCRdb, only in-frame clones are kept and a portion is missing. The sample comprises approximately 85,000 clones, approximately 82% of which are singletons, and approximately 15% rests with the top ten. This material consisted of peripheral blood, taken from a patient treated with radiotherapy plus ipilimumab. These receptors were taken from a human donor with non-small cell lung cancer that progressed on radiotherapy plus ipilimumab.

The chain joins TRBV5-4 to TRBJ2-1; D is unresolved. The CDR3 sequence is 11 residues long. Trimming removed 5 bases from V and 8 bases from J, with 8 bases in between. The germline CDR1 and CDR2 sequences are SGHNT and YYREEE (reference sequence). The CDR3 DNA is TGTGCCAGCAGACAAAACGATGAGCAGTTCTTC. This gives the protein CASRQNDEQFF.

The genes are TRBV7-9 and TRBJ1-2; possible D gene TRBD1, 5 bases. V lost 3 bases and J 9 bases, leaving 8 bases between the germline ends. This CDR3 spans 11 amino acids. Germline CDR1 and CDR2: SEHNR and FQNEAQ (reference sequence). CDR3 sequence reads: CASSFGTSYTF. For the CDR3, the DNA is TGTGCCAGCAGCTTTGGGACTAGCTACACCTTC.